These 9 T cell receptor beta chains share one sample of origin, sequenced in a study of T cells after yellow fever vaccination. TCRdb reprocessed the 5' RACE reads via MiXCR and lists one record per CDR3 protein. The table lists a few hundred thousand distinct CDR3 sequences, roughly a sixth of them singletons, with 17% in the top ten. The material was PBMCs, obtained 5 days after the first yellow fever vaccination. The receptors shown here come from a man aged 18 to 29 who received the YFV17D yellow fever vaccine.

This clonotype came up a few times. The junction shows a germline mismatch at one end, possibly a read error. V usage is TRBV10-3 and J usage is TRBJ2-7; 10 positions agree with TRBD1. The CDR3 runs to 13 residues. Germline-derived CDR1 and CDR2 are ENHRY and SYGVKD. The CDR3 DNA reads as TGTGCTATCAGGGACAGGGGAGGGTACGAGCAGTACTTC. It yields the protein CAIRDRGGYEQYF.

This clonotype has a handful of counts. The V gene is TRBV27, the J gene TRBJ2-1; 13 bases match TRBD2. This CDR3 region has 15 residues. CDR1 and CDR2 from the germline V gene are MNHEY and SMNVEV (reference sequence). J was trimmed by 9 bases and V by 5 bases; bases with no gene match: 7. The CDR3 protein is CASSLLAGGRGEQFF. DNA of the CDR3: TGTGCCAGCAGTCTACTAGCGGGGGGGCGGGGTGAGCAGTTCTTC.

This chain connects TRBV11-3 to TRBJ2-2, with D possibly matching TRBD1 (6 bases). The CDR3 is made up of 15 amino acids. Germline values: CDR1 SGHNT, CDR2 YENEEA. Trimming took 1 base from V and 4 from J, leaving 10 bases between them. The CDR3: CASSLAQGFTGELFF. CDR3 nucleotides: TGTGCCAGCAGCTTAGCACAGGGTTTCACCGGGGAGCTGTTTTTT.

V is TRBV6-5 and J is TRBJ1-5, with D possibly matching TRBD1 (5 bases). Germline V gene sequence: CDR1 MNHEY, CDR2 SVGAGI. The CDR3 runs 15 residues. Trimming shortened V by 0 bases and J by 6 bases, and 12 bases separated the two germline ends. This CDR3 reads CASSYSGGGTQPQHF. Written as DNA, the CDR3 is TGTGCCAGCAGTTACTCGGGGGGGGGTACTCAGCCCCAGCATTTT.

CDR3: CAITTGGNHNEQFF. The CDR3 DNA is TGTGCCATCACAACGGGGGGAAACCACAATGAGCAGTTCTTC. This chain uses TRBV10-3 with TRBJ2-1; 7 bases align to TRBD2. The V segment lost 7 bases and the J segment 5 bases; nucleotides outside the gene matches: 8. The germline V gene has CDR1 ENHRY and CDR2 SYGVKD. CDR3 size: 14 residues.

The chain couples TRBV5-1 to TRBJ1-4, with D perhaps matching TRBD1 (5 bases). V was shortened by 0 bases and J by 0 bases, with 9 bases between the two germline ends. CDR3 length equals 16 residues. CDR1 and CDR2 (germline): SGHRS, YFSETQ. The CDR3 region has the DNA TGCGCCAGCAGCTTGGGGGGGACTGCAACTAATGAAAAACTGTTTTTT. Its translation: CASSLGGTATNEKLFF. Looking up the rest from reference TRBV5-1 and TRBJ1-4 gives the full variable domain: KAGVTQTPRYLIKTRGQQVTLSCSPISGHRSVSWYQQTPGQGLQFLFEYFSETQRNKGNFPGRFSGRQFSNSRSEMNVSTLELGDSALYLCASSLGGTATNEKLFFGSGTQLSVL.

V gene TRBV5-4 combines with J gene TRBJ2-2; 10 nucleotides line up with TRBD2. The CDR3 has 17 residues. V lost 4 bases to trimming and J lost 1 base; unmatched junction nucleotides: 7. Germline loops: CDR1 SGHNT, CDR2 YYREEE (reference sequence). CDR3 protein: CASSPGLARGNTGELFF. CDR3 nucleotide sequence: TGTGCCAGCAGCCCGGGACTAGCGCGTGGGAACACCGGGGAGCTGTTTTTT.

Only a few counts were recorded for this clonotype. Its ends do not fully match the called genes, so a read error is possible. J is TRBJ1-1 and V is TRBV5-1; TRBD1 matches 7 bases. Per germline, CDR1 SGHRS and CDR2 YFSETQ. This CDR3 region has 14 residues. In nucleotides, the CDR3 is TGCGCCACCAGCCAGGGGGTTGGTAACACTGAAGCTTTCTTT. Translating gives CATSQGVGNTEAFF.

V is TRBV10-3 and J is TRBJ2-7; 9 nucleotides agree with TRBD1. The V gene's germline CDR1 is ENHRY and CDR2 SYGVKD. The CDR3 runs to 17 residues. V dropped 6 bases and J dropped 1; count of bases not matched to a gene: 13. As DNA, the CDR3 is TGTGCCATCAGACGAGGGTCGGGACAGGGAACTTCCTACGAGCAGTACTTC. It codes for CAIRRGSGQGTSYEQYF.